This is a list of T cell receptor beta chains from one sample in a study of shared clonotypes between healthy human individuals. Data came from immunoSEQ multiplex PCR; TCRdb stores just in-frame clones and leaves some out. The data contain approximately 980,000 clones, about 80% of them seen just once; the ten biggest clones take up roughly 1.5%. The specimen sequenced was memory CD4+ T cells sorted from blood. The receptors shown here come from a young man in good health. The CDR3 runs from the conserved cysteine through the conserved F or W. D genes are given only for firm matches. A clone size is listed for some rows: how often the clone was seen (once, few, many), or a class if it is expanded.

CDR3: CASSVHPVSYEQYF; DNA: TGTGCCAGCAGCGTGCACCCGGTCTCCTACGAGCAGTACTTC; J: TRBJ2-7; V: TRBV9; size: once; D: .
CDR3: CASTRSRQGGTEAFF; DNA: TGTGCCAGCACCAGGTCTCGACAGGGTGGGACTGAAGCTTTCTTT; J: TRBJ1-1; V: TRBV6-1; size: .; D: TRBD1
CDR3: CASSQERATEAFF; DNA: TGCGCCAGCAGCCAAGAACGCGCCACTGAAGCTTTCTTT; J: TRBJ1-1; V: TRBV4-3; size: .; D: .
CDR3: CASSLGLGDTDTQYF; DNA: TGTGCCAGCAGCTTGGGACTAGGCGACACAGATACGCAGTATTTT; J: TRBJ2-3; V: TRBV7-9; size: few; D: TRBD2
CDR3: CASSLDYSYNEQFF; DNA: TGTGCCAGCAGCTTGGATTACAGCTACAATGAGCAGTTCTTC; J: TRBJ2-1; V: TRBV5-4; size: .; D: .
CDR3: CASSAMKGTRPKEQFF; DNA: TGTGCCAGCAGTGCGATGAAGGGGACTAGACCAAAGGAGCAGTTCTTC; J: TRBJ2-1; V: TRBV6-1; size: .; D: TRBD2
CDR3: CASSPGGMIQETQYF; DNA: TGTGCCAGCAGCCCGGGGGGGATGATACAAGAGACCCAGTACTTC; J: TRBJ2-5; V: TRBV28; size: .; D: TRBD2
CDR3: CASSVLVGVLTF; DNA: TGTGCCAGCAGTGTTCTTGTGGGGGTCCTGACTTTC; J: TRBJ2-6; V: TRBV6-1; size: once; D: .
CDR3: CASRHPGTGDTQYF; DNA: TGCGCCAGCAGACATCCCGGGACTGGAGATACGCAGTATTTT; J: TRBJ2-3; V: TRBV4-1; size: .; D: .
CDR3: CASSMTDYNSPLHF; DNA: TGCGCCAGCAGCATGACGGACTATAATTCACCCCTCCACTTT; J: TRBJ1-6; V: TRBV5-1; size: .; D: .
CDR3: CASSLTETGGGYTF; DNA: TGTGCCAGCAGCTTAACCGAGACAGGGGGAGGCTACACCTTC; J: TRBJ1-2; V: TRBV7-9; size: .; D: TRBD1
CDR3: CASSSEGTHNEQFF; DNA: TGTGCCAGCAGCTCAGAGGGGACGCACAATGAGCAGTTCTTC; J: TRBJ2-1; V: TRBV9; size: .; D: .
CDR3: CASSYSIQSHEQYF; DNA: TGTGCCAGCAGTTACTCGATCCAATCTCACGAGCAGTACTTC; J: TRBJ2-7; V: TRBV6-6; size: once; D: .
CDR3: CASSPPPTPDTQYF; DNA: TGTGCCAGCTCACCACCCCCGACCCCAGATACGCAGTATTTT; J: TRBJ2-3; V: TRBV18; size: .; D: .
CDR3: CASSLGSSGTSYEQYF; DNA: TGCGCCAGCAGCTTGGGTTCTAGCGGGACGTCCTACGAGCAGTACTTC; J: TRBJ2-7; V: TRBV5-1; size: once; D: TRBD2
CDR3: CASSHLKGGDSYEQYF; DNA: TGTGCCAGCAGTCATCTAAAAGGGGGCGATTCCTACGAGCAGTACTTC; J: TRBJ2-7; V: TRBV6-4; size: .; D: TRBD1
CDR3: CASSLGRASGSNEQFF; DNA: TGTGCCAGCAGCTTAGGTCGAGCTAGCGGGAGCAATGAGCAGTTCTTC; J: TRBJ2-1; V: TRBV5-6; size: .; D: TRBD2
CDR3: CASSYRYEQYF; DNA: TGTGCCAGTAGTTATCGCTACGAGCAGTACTTC; J: TRBJ2-7; V: TRBV19; size: .; D: .
CDR3: CASSPRGAGSGSDEQYF; DNA: TGTGCCAGCAGCCCCCGCGGGGCTGGTAGTGGGAGCGACGAGCAGTACTTC; J: TRBJ2-7; V: TRBV7-2; size: .; D: .
CDR3: CASQPTSGISDTQYF; DNA: TGTGCCTCCCAGCCCACTAGCGGGATATCAGATACGCAGTATTTT; J: TRBJ2-3; V: TRBV30; size: .; D: TRBD2
CDR3: CASSSNAGTINQPQHF; DNA: TGTGCCAGCAGCTCGAATGCCGGGACTATTAATCAGCCCCAGCATTTT; J: TRBJ1-5; V: TRBV5-8; size: .; D: .
CDR3: CSVEGYMNTEAFF; DNA: TGCAGCGTTGAGGGGTACATGAACACTGAAGCTTTCTTT; J: TRBJ1-1; V: TRBV29-1; size: .; D: .
CDR3: CASSSRLDKDTF; DNA: TGTGCCAGCAGTTCCAGACTCGATAAGGACACCTTC; J: TRBJ1-2; V: TRBV28; size: .; D: .
CDR3: CASSDDSTGYNSPLHF; DNA: TGTGCCAGCAGCGACGACTCGACAGGGTACAATTCACCCCTCCACTTT; J: TRBJ1-6; V: TRBV2; size: few; D: TRBD1
CDR3: CASSLAGGGNTIYF; DNA: TGTGCCAGCAGCTTAGCGGGGGGTGGAAACACCATATATTTT; J: TRBJ1-3; V: TRBV7-2; size: .; D: .
CDR3: CASSLGINVAEAFF; DNA: TGTGCCAGCAGCCTAGGTATAAATGTCGCTGAAGCTTTCTTT; J: TRBJ1-1; V: TRBV11-2; size: .; D: .
CDR3: CAISEPLSGETQYF; DNA: TGTGCCATCAGTGAGCCACTTAGCGGAGAGACCCAGTACTTC; J: TRBJ2-5; V: TRBV10-3; size: .; D: .
CDR3: CASSVGGGGADTQYF; DNA: TGTGCCAGCAGTGTTGGGGGTGGAGGGGCAGATACGCAGTATTTT; J: TRBJ2-3; V: TRBV6-1; size: .; D: .
CDR3: CASRTSGSRQETQYF; DNA: TGTGCCAGTCGGACTAGCGGAAGTAGGCAAGAGACCCAGTACTTC; J: TRBJ2-5; V: TRBV6-5; size: .; D: TRBD2
CDR3: CASSLDPASNQPQHF; DNA: TGTGCCAGCAGCTTAGACCCAGCTAGCAATCAGCCCCAGCATTTT; J: TRBJ1-5; V: TRBV7-2; size: .; D: .
CDR3: CASSLTGQGADTQYF; DNA: TGCGCCAGCAGCTTAACAGGACAGGGGGCAGATACGCAGTATTTT; J: TRBJ2-3; V: TRBV5-1; size: .; D: TRBD1
CDR3: CASSPPGRTNTEAFF; DNA: TGCGCCAGCAGCCCTCCCGGGAGAACGAACACTGAAGCTTTCTTT; J: TRBJ1-1; V: TRBV5-1; size: .; D: .
CDR3: CASRSGGGDTQYF; DNA: TGCGCCAGCAGAAGTGGCGGTGGGGATACGCAGTATTTT; J: TRBJ2-3; V: TRBV5-1; size: .; D: .
CDR3: CASSRDRADEKLFF; DNA: TGTGCCAGCAGTCGAGACAGGGCGGATGAAAAACTGTTTTTT; J: TRBJ1-4; V: TRBV7-2; size: .; D: TRBD1
CDR3: CASTNTGDRTDYGYTF; DNA: TGTGCCAGCACCAATACGGGAGACAGGACTGACTATGGCTACACCTTC; J: TRBJ1-2; V: TRBV5-6; size: .; D: .
CDR3: CASSLGDGTDTQYF; DNA: TGTGCCAGCAGCCTCGGGGATGGGACAGATACGCAGTATTTT; J: TRBJ2-3; V: TRBV11-3; size: .; D: .